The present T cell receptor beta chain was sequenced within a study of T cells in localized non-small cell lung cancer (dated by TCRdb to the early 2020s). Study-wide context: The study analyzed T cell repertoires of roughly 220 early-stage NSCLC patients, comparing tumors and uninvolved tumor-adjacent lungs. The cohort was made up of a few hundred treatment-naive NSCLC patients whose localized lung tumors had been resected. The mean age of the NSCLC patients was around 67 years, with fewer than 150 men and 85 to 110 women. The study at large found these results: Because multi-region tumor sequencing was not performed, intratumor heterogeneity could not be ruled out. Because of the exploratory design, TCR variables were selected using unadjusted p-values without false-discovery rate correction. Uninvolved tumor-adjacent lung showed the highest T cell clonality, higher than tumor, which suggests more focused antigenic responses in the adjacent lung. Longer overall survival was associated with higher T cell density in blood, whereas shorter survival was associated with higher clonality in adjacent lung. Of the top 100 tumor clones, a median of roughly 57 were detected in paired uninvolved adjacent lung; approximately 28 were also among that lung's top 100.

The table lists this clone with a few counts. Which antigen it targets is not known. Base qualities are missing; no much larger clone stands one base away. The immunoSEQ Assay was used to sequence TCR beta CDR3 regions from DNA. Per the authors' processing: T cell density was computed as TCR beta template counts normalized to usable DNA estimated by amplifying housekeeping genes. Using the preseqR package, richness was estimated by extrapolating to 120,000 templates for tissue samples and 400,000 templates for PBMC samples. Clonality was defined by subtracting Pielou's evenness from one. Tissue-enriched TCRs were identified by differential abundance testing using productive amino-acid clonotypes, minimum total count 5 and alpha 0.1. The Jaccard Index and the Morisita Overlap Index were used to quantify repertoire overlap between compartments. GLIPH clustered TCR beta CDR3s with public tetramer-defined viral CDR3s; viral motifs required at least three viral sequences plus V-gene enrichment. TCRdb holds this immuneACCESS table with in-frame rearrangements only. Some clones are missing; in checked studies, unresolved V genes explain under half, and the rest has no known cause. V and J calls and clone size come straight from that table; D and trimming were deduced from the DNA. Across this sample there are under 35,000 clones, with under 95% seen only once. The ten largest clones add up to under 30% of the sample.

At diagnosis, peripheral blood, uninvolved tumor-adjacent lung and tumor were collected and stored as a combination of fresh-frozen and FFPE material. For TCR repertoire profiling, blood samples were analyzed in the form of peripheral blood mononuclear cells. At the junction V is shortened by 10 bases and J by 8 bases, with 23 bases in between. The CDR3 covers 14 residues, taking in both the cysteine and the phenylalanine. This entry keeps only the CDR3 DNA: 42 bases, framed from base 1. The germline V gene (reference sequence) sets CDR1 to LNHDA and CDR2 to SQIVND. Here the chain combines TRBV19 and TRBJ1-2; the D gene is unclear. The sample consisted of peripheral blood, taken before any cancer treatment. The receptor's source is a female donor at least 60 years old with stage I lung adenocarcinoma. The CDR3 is CATSSIKGSRGYTF. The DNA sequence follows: TGTGCCACCAGTAGTATAAAGGGTTCTAGGGGCTACACCTTC.